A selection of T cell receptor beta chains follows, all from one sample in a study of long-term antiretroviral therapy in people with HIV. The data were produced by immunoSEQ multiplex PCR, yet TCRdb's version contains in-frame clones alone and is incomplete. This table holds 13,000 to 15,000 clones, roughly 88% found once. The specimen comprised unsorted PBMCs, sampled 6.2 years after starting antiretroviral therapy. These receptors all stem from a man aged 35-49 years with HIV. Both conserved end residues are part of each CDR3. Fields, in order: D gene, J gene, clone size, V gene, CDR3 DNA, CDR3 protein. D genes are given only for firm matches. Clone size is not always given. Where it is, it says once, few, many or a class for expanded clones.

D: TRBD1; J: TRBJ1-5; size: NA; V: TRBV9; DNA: TGTGCCAGCAGCGTAGGCGCGGGGACAGGGGATCCCAGCAATCAGCCCCAGCATTTT; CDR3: CASSVGAGTGDPSNQPQHF
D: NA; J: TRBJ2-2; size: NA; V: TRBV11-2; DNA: TGTGCCAGCAGCTTATCGGAAAGTCCGAACACCGGGGAGCTGTTTTTT; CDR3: CASSLSESPNTGELFF
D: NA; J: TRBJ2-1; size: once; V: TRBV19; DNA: TGTGCCAGTAGTATTAGGGGCTACAATGAGCAGTTCTTC; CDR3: CASSIRGYNEQFF
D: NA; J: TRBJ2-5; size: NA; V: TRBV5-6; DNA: TGTGCCAGCAGCGGGGCGCCGGGGGCGGGCGAGACCCAGTACTTC; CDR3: CASSGAPGAGETQYF
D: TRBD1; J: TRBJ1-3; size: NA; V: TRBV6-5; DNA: TGTGCCAGCAGGAAACAGGGGGCTGGAAACACCATATATTTT; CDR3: CASRKQGAGNTIYF
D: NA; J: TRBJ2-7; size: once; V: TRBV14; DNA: TGTGCCAGCAGCCTCGGCACCTACGAGCAGTACTTC; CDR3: CASSLGTYEQYF
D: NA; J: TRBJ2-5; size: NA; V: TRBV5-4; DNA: TGTGCCAGCAGCCCCCCGGATGCTCGGGAGACCCAGTACTTC; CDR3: CASSPPDARETQYF
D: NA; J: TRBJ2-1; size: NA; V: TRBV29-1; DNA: TGCAGCGTTGAAGCCCCAAGCAGGGGAAATGAGCAGTTCTTC; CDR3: CSVEAPSRGNEQFF
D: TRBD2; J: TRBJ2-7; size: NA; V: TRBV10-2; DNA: TGCGCCAGCAGTGCCCTAGCGGAGGAGTACGAGCAGTACTTC; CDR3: CASSALAEEYEQYF
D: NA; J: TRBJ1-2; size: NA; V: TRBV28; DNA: TGTATAGACTCGGCAGAAAACTATGGCTACACCTTC; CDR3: CIDSAENYGYTF
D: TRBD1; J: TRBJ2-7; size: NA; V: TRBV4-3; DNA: TGCGCCAGCAGCCAAGGGCGGACAGGGCTTAAGTACGAGCAGTACTTC; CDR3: CASSQGRTGLKYEQYF
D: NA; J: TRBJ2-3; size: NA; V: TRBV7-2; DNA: TGTGCCAGCAGCTTAGCATCAGGGGCGGGTGATACGCAGTATTTT; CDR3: CASSLASGAGDTQYF
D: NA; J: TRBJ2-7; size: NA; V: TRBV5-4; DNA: TGTGCCAGCAGTTCAGGGTACGAGCAGTACTTC; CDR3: CASSSGYEQYF
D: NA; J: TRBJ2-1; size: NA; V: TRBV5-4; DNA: TGTGCCAGCAGCTTGGGAGGTAAGAATGAGCAGTTCTTC; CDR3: CASSLGGKNEQFF
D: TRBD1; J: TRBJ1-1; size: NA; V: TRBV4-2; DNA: TGTGCCAGCAGCCAACAGGTAGGGACAGGGAACACTGAAGCTTTCTTT; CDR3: CASSQQVGTGNTEAFF
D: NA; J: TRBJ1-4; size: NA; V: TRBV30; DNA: TGTGCCTGGAGTTGGTTCGCAACTAATGAAAAACTGTTTTTT; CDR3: CAWSWFATNEKLFF
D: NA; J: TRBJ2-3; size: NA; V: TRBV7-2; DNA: TGTGCCAGCAGCTTACGGCTAGGATCGGCAGATACGCAGTATTTT; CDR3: CASSLRLGSADTQYF
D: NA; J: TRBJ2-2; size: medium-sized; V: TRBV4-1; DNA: TGCGCCAGCAGCCTAACTACAAACACCGGGGAGCTGTTTTTT; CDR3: CASSLTTNTGELFF
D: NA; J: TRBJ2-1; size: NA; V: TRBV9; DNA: TGTGCCAGCAGCGTATTTAGTAGGGGTGGGCCCAATGAGCAGTTCTTC; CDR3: CASSVFSRGGPNEQFF
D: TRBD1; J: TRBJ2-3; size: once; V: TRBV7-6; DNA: TGTGCCAGCAGCTTACAGGGGGTTACGCAGTATTTT; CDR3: CASSLQGVTQYF
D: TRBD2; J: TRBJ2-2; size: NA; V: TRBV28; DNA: TGTGCCAGCAGTTTAGACCAGCGGGATGCCGGGGAGCTGTTTTTT; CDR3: CASSLDQRDAGELFF
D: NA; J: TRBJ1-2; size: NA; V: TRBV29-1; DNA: TGCAGCGTTTTGGGTACAGGGAGGACTCGTAACTATGGCTACACCTTC; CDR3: CSVLGTGRTRNYGYTF
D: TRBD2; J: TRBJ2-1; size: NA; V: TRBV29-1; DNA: TGCAGCGTTGCTAGCGGGTCCGGCAATGAGCAGTTCTTC; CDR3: CSVASGSGNEQFF
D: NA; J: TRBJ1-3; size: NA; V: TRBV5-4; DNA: TGCGCCAGCAGCCAAGTACAGGGAAACACCATATATTTT; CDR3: CASSQVQGNTIYF
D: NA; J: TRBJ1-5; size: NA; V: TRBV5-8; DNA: TGTGCCAGCAGCTTAGGGGTAATTCAGCCCCAGCATTTT; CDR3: CASSLGVIQPQHF
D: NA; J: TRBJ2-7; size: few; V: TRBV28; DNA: TGTGCCAGCAGTTTGCCCCAGACAGCTACCTACGAGCAGTACTTC; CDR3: CASSLPQTATYEQYF
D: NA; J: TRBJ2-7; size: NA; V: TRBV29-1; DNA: TGCAGCGTTGTACAATCCCTCGGCGAGCAGTACTTC; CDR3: CSVVQSLGEQYF
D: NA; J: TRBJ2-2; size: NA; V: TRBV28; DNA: TGTGCCAGCAGTCTGGGGCGCACCGGGGAGCTGTTTTTT; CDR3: CASSLGRTGELFF
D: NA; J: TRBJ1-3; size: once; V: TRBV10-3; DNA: TGTGCCATCAGTGATTGGGAAGACTCTGGAAACACCATATATTTT; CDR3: CAISDWEDSGNTIYF
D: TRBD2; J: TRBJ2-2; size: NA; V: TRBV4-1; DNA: TGCGCCAGCAGCCGATTATTGGGGGGGGGAACCGGGGAGCTGTTTTTT; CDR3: CASSRLLGGGTGELFF
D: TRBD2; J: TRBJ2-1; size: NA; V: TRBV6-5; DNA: TGTGCCAGCGGGATACCGGGACTAGTTATCTTC; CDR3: CASGIPGLVIF
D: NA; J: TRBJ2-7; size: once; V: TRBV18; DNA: TGTGCCAGCTCACCAGCCGACCTGGAGTACGAGCAGTACTTC; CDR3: CASSPADLEYEQYF
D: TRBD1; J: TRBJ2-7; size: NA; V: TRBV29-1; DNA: TGCAGCGTAGGGGGGGACAGGGTGACCTACGAGCAGTACTTC; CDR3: CSVGGDRVTYEQYF
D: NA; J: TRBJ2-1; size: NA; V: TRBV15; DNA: TGTGCCACCAGCAGGCTCTACAATGAGCAGTTCTTC; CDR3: CATSRLYNEQFF
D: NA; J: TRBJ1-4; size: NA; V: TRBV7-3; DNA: TGTGCCAGCAGCTTTGGGCAGAATGAAAAACTGTTTTTT; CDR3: CASSFGQNEKLFF
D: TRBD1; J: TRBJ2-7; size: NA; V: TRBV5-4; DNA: TGTGCCAGCAGCTTCCCTGACAGGGCCTACGAGCAGTACTTC; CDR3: CASSFPDRAYEQYF
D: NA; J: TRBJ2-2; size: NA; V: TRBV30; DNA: TGTGCCTGGAGAGGGGAAGACACCGGGGAGCTGTTTTTT; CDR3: CAWRGEDTGELFF
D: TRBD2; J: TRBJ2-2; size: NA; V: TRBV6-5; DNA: TGTGCCAGCAGTTACGAGGGAGGGAGCACCGGGGAGCTGTTTTTT; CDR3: CASSYEGGSTGELFF
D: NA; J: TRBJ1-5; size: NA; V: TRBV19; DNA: TGTGCCAGTAGTAGGTGGATGGGGCGAGGCAATCAGCCCCAGCATTTT; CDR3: CASSRWMGRGNQPQHF
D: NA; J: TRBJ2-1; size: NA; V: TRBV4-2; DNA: TGTGCCAGCAGCCAAGTATCGCGGAGCTCCTACAATGAGCAGTTCTTC; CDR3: CASSQVSRSSYNEQFF
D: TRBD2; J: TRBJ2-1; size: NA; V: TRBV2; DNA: TGTGCCAGCAGTGAAACACTAGCGGATGAGCAGTTCTTC; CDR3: CASSETLADEQFF
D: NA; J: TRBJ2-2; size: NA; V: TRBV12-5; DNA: TGTGCTAGTGGTTTGTTGAACACCGGGGAGCTGTTTTTT; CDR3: CASGLLNTGELFF
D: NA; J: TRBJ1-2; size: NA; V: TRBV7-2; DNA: TGTGCCAGCAGCTTATGGGGCAGAAAGGGGCCCTATGGCTACACCTTC; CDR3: CASSLWGRKGPYGYTF
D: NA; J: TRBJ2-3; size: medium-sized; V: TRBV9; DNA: TGTGCCAGCAGCGTTCGGGGGGCGGGGGATACGCAGTATTTT; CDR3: CASSVRGAGDTQYF
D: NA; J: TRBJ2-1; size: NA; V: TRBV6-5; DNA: TGTGCCAGCAGTGACCGGGGGAGTTACAATGAGCAGTTCTTC; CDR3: CASSDRGSYNEQFF
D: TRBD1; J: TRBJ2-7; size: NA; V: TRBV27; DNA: TGTGCCAGCAGTGCAGGGACAGGGGCCTACGAGCAGTACTTC; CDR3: CASSAGTGAYEQYF
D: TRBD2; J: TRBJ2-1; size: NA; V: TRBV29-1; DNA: TGCAGCGTCCTTACTCGAGCTAGCGGATACAATGAGCAGTTCTTC; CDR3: CSVLTRASGYNEQFF
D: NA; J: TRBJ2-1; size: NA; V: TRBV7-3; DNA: TGTGCCAGCAGCTTAACCGGATTTCCGACAGCCTACAATGAGCAGTTCTTC; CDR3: CASSLTGFPTAYNEQFF
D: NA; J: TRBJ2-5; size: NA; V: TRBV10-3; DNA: TGTGCCATCAGACGCTCGGGGTTCCAAGAGACCCAGTACTTC; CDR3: CAIRRSGFQETQYF
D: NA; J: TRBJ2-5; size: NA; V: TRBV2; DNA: TGTGCCAGCAGTGGGGGAGTACGACAAGAGACCCAGTACTTC; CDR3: CASSGGVRQETQYF
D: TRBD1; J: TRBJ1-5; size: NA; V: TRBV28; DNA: TGTGCCAGCAGCGAAACACAGGGGTCTTTTCAGCCCCAGCATTTT; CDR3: CASSETQGSFQPQHF